A single sample gave rise to the 20 T cell receptor beta chains below, sequenced in a study of blood T cell repertoires in COVID-19. Generated by immunoSEQ multiplex PCR, the TCRdb table keeps only in-frame clones and is missing some. The sample shows fewer than 85,000 clones, about 86% of them seen only once. The specimen was peripheral blood. The receptors here all came from a human donor in a cohort sampled during active COVID-19.

This rearrangement joins TRBV11-3 to TRBJ2-5; 10 bases match TRBD2. Looked up from germline, CDR1 is SGHNT and CDR2 is YENEEA. This CDR3 has 16 amino acids. Trimming at V came to 2 bases and at J to 1 base, leaving 4 bases not matched to a gene. The CDR3 bases are TGTGCCAGCAGCTTACGAGCGGGGGGGCCCCAAGAGACCCAGTACTTC. Its protein product is CASSLRAGGPQETQYF.

The J gene is TRBJ2-1, the V gene TRBV30; D might be TRBD2 (5 bases). CDR1 and CDR2 from the germline V gene are GTSNPN and SVGIG (reference sequence). The CDR3 is made up of 13 amino acids. Trimming took off 8 bases at V and 5 bases at J, with 16 bases between the two ends. In DNA, the CDR3 is TGTGCCCCCCCGGGGAACAGAAACAATGAGCAGTTCTTC. Residues: CAPPGNRNNEQFF.

V gene TRBV25-1 combines with J gene TRBJ2-1, with 12 nucleotides matching TRBD2. CDR3 length equals 15 residues. Germline lookup yields CDR1 MGHDK and CDR2 SYGVNS. Trimming at V came to 5 bases and at J to 4 bases, leaving 3 bases not matched to a gene. The chain's CDR3 is CASSTLAGGYNEQFF. The CDR3 region has the DNA TGTGCCAGCAGTACCCTAGCGGGGGGGTACAATGAGCAGTTCTTC. The whole variable domain, filled in from reference TRBV25-1 and TRBJ2-1, reads EADIYQTPRYLVIGTGKKITLECSQTMGHDKMYWYQQDPGMELHLIHYSYGVNSTEKGDLSSESTVSRIRTEHFPLTLESARPSHTSQYLCASSTLAGGYNEQFFGPGTRLTVL.

The chain couples TRBV6-6 to TRBJ1-5, with D unclear. The CDR3 consists of 16 residues. The V and J ends lost 1 base and 5 bases respectively, with 15 bases between them. Per germline, CDR1 MNHNY and CDR2 SVGAGI (reference sequence). The DNA of the CDR3 is TGTGCCAGCAGTTACTTAGGAGGGAACGATTATCAGCCCCAGCATTTT. This codes for CASSYLGGNDYQPQHF.

The chain combines TRBV19 with TRBJ1-2; TRBD1 agrees at 9 bases. Germline V lookup: CDR1 LNHDA, CDR2 SQIVND (reference sequence). The CDR3 loop spans 14 amino acids. With 5 bases clipped from V and 7 bases from J, the junction kept 8 bases outside the gene matches. Written as DNA, the CDR3 is TGTGCCAGTAGTGCTACAGGGGGCGCAGGTGGCTACACCTTC. It is translated as CASSATGGAGGYTF.

This chain uses TRBV6-5 with TRBJ2-1; maybe TRBD2 (6 bases). Trimming shortened V by 2 bases and J by 9 bases, and 8 bases separated the two germline ends. The CDR3 spans 12 residues. Germline-derived CDR1 and CDR2 are MNHEY and SVGAGI. Here the CDR3 reads CASSYGGSEQFF. CDR3 bases: TGTGCCAGCAGTTACGGGGGGAGTGAGCAGTTCTTC.

The chain is built from TRBV18 and TRBJ2-5; 9 nucleotides match TRBD1. The CDR3 consists of 15 residues. CDR1 KGHSH and CDR2 LQKENI come from the germline V gene. J gave up 0 bases and V 5 bases, and 4 bases lay outside the gene matches. DNA for the CDR3: TGTGCCAGCTCAACCGGGACAGGGTACCAAGAGACCCAGTACTTC. Residues: CASSTGTGYQETQYF.

The rearrangement uses TRBV5-1 and TRBJ1-6, with TRBD1 matching over 7 bases. The CDR3 is made up of 15 amino acids. After removal of 2 bases from V and 4 bases from J, the junction contained 3 bases not matched to a gene. From germline, CDR1 is SGHRS and CDR2 YFSETQ. CDR3 amino acids: CASSFETGYNSPLHF. The CDR3 bases are TGCGCCAGCAGCTTCGAGACAGGGTATAATTCACCCCTCCACTTT. Supplemented by reference TRBV5-1 and TRBJ1-6, the full variable domain reads KAGVTQTPRYLIKTRGQQVTLSCSPISGHRSVSWYQQTPGQGLQFLFEYFSETQRNKGNFPGRFSGRQFSNSRSEMNVSTLELGDSALYLCASSFETGYNSPLHFGNGTRLTVT.

The chain employs TRBV4-1 and TRBJ1-2; TRBD1 aligns across 9 bases. Germline CDR1 and CDR2: MGHRA and YSYEKL. The ends lost 1 base at V and 7 bases at J; junction bases unmatched: 1. The CDR3 is made up of 13 amino acids. CDR3 in DNA: TGCGCCAGCAGCCAAGTGACAGGGGGTGGCTACACCTTC. Protein product: CASSQVTGGGYTF.

This chain connects TRBV12-5 to TRBJ2-1; 10 bases align to TRBD2. CDR1 LGHNT and CDR2 FRNRAP come from the germline V gene. V gave up 2 bases and J gave up 10 bases; unmatched junction bases: 11. CDR3 length: 16 amino acids. CDR3 bases: TGTGCTAGTGGTTTGTTCGAGACTAGCGGGCCACCGGAGCAGTTCTTC. It translates to CASGLFETSGPPEQFF.

The chain combines TRBV21-1 with TRBJ2-2; the DNA was not used to check the table's D call, TRBD1. TRBV21-1 is termed a pseudogene. The CDR3 runs 18 residues. The CDR3 nucleotides are TGTGCCAGCAGCAAAGCGGCGACAGGGGGAACGAGGGCCGGGGAGCTGTTTTTT. This codes for CASSKAATGGTRAGELFF.

This clone came up once. This CDR3 reads CASSEVTRYGYTF. CDR3 DNA: TGTGCCAGCAGTGAAGTAACACGATATGGCTACACCTTC. The rearrangement links TRBV2 to TRBJ1-2; D remains unclear. Germline assignment: CDR1 SNHLY and CDR2 FYNNEI. V gave up 1 base and J gave up 5 bases, with 8 bases separating them. This CDR3 contains 13 residues.

The rearrangement joins TRBV27 to TRBJ2-5; weak D call: TRBD2 (6 bases). This CDR3 has 17 amino acids. Germline CDR1 and CDR2: MNHEY and SMNVEV (reference sequence). V gave up 6 bases and J gave up 3 bases, with 23 bases separating them. This chain's CDR3 is CASSRAREAFLKETQYF. DNA for the CDR3: TGTGCCAGCAGCCGAGCCAGGGAGGCGTTTCTTAAAGAGACCCAGTACTTC.

V is TRBV10-1 and J is TRBJ2-1; 16 nucleotides line up with TRBD2. The CDR3 totals 16 residues. V lost 5 bases and J lost 9; bases outside the gene matches: 7. Germline V gene data show CDR1 as WNHNN and CDR2 as SYGVQD (reference sequence). CDR3 amino acids: CASSSGLAGGRLEQFF. The CDR3 DNA reads as TGCGCCAGCAGTTCGGGACTAGCGGGGGGGCGACTTGAGCAGTTCTTC.

The chain links TRBV4-1 to TRBJ1-6, with TRBD1 matching over 7 bases. Unmatched junction bases numbered 4, after V lost 3 bases and J lost 5 bases. Germline values: CDR1 MGHRA, CDR2 YSYEKL. The CDR3 contains 15 residues. DNA of the CDR3: TGCGCCAGCAGCCAGGGCGGGACAGATAATTCACCCCTCCACTTT. This sequence encodes CASSQGGTDNSPLHF.

The rearrangement joins TRBV5-5 to TRBJ1-4; TRBD1 agrees at 8 bases. The CDR3 spans 14 residues. The germline V gene has CDR1 SGHKS and CDR2 YYEKEE (reference sequence). Germline trimming cut 6 bases from V and 5 bases from J; bases unmatched to any gene: 6. The CDR3 sequence: CASNRQGSNEKLFF. In nucleotides, the CDR3 is TGTGCCAGCAACAGACAGGGGTCAAATGAAAAACTGTTTTTT.

The chain recombines TRBV6-2 or TRBV6-3 with TRBJ1-2, with 8 bases identical to TRBD1. Trimming cost V 0 bases and J 5 bases; bases outside gene matches: 11. This CDR3 is built from 17 residues. Germline lookup yields CDR1 MNHEY and CDR2 SVGEGT. The CDR3 DNA follows: TGTGCCAGCAGTTACTCGATTCCGACAGGGGATCGGTATGGCTACACCTTC. Its protein product is CASSYSIPTGDRYGYTF.

This chain links TRBV7-2 with TRBJ2-1; the match to TRBD1 covers 9 bases. The germline V gene has CDR1 SGHTA and CDR2 FQGNSA. CDR3 length: 16 amino acids. V shed 3 bases and J 6 bases; nucleotides not matched to a gene: 9. CDR3 region: CASSLFALTGGNEQFF. CDR3 sequence (DNA): TGTGCCAGCAGCTTGTTTGCTCTGACAGGGGGCAATGAGCAGTTCTTC.

The rearrangement uses TRBV19 and TRBJ1-5; TRBD1 matches 7 bases. With V trimmed by 1 base and J by 4 bases, 7 bases remained unmatched. The V gene's germline CDR1 is LNHDA and CDR2 SQIVND (reference sequence). The CDR3 has 16 amino acids. The CDR3 bases are TGTGCCAGTAGTATAGGGTTTAAACAGGGGAATCAGCCCCAGCATTTT. This codes for CASSIGFKQGNQPQHF.

The rearrangement joins TRBV14 to TRBJ1-2, with D perhaps matching TRBD1 (5 bases). V lost 4 bases, J lost 4 bases, and 13 bases lay in between. The CDR3 contains 14 residues. CDR1 and CDR2 from the germline V gene are SGHDN and FVKESK. The CDR3 DNA reads TGTGCCAGCAGCCCATCGACAGAGATCTATGGCTACACCTTC. It is translated as CASSPSTEIYGYTF.